This passage covers 3 T cell receptor beta chains from one sample sequenced in a study of cytomegalovirus exposure and HLA in healthy donors. A multiplex PCR was run with 60 Vbeta primers and 13 Jbeta primers. Profiling relied on immunoSEQ multiplex PCR, and the TCRdb table lists in-frame clones only, not all of them. The profile shows fewer than 200,000 clones, more than 80% of them singletons. Sample: PBMCs. These receptor sequences come from a woman between 50 and 59 years old in good health and CMV-seronegative.

The J gene is TRBJ1-4, the V gene TRBV7-9, with D possibly TRBD1 on 6 matching bases. The CDR3 totals 15 residues. Germline assignment: CDR1 SEHNR and CDR2 FQNEAQ (reference sequence). Trimming left V 1 base short and J 10 bases short, with 16 bases between. The CDR3 loop is CASSLDTDRGGKLFF. As DNA, the CDR3 is TGTGCCAGCAGCTTAGATACGGACAGAGGAGGAAAACTGTTTTTT.

Concerning this clone: Compared with germline, one end of the junction differs, possibly owing to a read error. V and J are TRBV7-3 and TRBJ1-1; 9 bases are a match to TRBD1. The germline V gene has CDR1 SGHTA and CDR2 FQGTGA. The CDR3 loop spans 15 amino acids. CDR3: CASSLTGQGNTEAFF. The CDR3 bases are TGTGCCAGCAGCCTAACGGGACAGGGGAACACTGAAGCTTTCTTT.

V is TRBV12-1 and J is TRBJ1-3; the table's D call of TRBD1 was not tested on the DNA. TRBV12-1 is shown as a pseudogene. CDR3 length: 16 residues. Written as DNA, the CDR3 is TGTGCCAGCAGCTCAAGGGGACAGGGGCCTGGAAACACCATATATTTT. As protein: CASSSRGQGPGNTIYF.